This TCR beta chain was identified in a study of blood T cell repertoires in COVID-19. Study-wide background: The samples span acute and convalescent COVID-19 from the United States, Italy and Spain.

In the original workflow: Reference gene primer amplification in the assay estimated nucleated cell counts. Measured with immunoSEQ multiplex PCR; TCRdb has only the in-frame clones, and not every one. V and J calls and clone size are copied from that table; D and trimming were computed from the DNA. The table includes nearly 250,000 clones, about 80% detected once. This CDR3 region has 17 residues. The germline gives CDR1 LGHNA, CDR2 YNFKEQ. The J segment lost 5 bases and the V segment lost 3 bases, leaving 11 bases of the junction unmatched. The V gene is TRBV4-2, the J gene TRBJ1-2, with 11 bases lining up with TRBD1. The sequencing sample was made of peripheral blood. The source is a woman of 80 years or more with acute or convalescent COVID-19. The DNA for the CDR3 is TGTGCCAGCAGCCATAGCGAGAGGGACAGGGGGAGGTATGGCTACACCTTC. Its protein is CASSHSERDRGRYGYTF.